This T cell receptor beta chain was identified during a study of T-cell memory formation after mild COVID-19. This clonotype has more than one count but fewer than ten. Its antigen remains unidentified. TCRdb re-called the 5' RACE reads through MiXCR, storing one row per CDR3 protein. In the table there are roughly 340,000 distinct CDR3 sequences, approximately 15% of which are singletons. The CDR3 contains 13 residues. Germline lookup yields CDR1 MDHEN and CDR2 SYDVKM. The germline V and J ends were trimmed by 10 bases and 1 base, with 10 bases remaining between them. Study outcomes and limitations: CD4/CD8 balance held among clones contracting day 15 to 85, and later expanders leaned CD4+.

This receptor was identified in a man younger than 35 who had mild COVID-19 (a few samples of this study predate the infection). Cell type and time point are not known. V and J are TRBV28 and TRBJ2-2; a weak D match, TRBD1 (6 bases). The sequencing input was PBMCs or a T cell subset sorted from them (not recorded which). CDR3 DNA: TGTGCCATCCAGACAGGGAACACCGGGGAGCTGTTTTTT. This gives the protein CAIQTGNTGELFF.